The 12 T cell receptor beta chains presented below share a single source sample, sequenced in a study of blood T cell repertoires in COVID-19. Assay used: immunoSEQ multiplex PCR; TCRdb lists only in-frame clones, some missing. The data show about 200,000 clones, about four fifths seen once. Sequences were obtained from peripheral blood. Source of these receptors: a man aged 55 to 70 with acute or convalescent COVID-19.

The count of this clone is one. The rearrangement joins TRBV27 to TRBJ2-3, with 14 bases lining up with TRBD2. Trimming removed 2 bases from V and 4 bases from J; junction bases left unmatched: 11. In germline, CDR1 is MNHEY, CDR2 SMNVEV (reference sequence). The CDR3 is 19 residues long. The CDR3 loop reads CASSLPGLAGVGPSDTQYF. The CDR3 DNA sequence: TGTGCCAGCAGTTTACCGGGACTAGCGGGGGTAGGCCCCTCAGATACGCAGTATTTT.

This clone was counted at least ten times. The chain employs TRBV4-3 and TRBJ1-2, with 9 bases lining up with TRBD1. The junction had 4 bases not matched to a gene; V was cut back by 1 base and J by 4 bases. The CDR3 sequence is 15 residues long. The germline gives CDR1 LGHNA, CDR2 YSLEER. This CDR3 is CASSQGDRGSYGYTF. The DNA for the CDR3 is TGCGCCAGCAGCCAAGGAGACAGGGGGAGCTATGGCTACACCTTC.

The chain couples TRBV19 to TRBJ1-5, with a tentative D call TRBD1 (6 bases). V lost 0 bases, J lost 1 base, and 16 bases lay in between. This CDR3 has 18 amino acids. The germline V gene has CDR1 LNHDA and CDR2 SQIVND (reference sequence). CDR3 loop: CASSIDYSGGRSNQPQHF. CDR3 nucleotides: TGTGCCAGTAGTATAGATTATAGCGGGGGCCGAAGCAATCAGCCCCAGCATTTT. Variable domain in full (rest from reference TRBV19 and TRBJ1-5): DGGITQSPKYLFRKEGQNVTLSCEQNLNHDAMYWYRQDPGQGLRLIYYSQIVNDFQKGDIAEGYSVSREKKESFPLTVTSAQKNPTAFYLCASSIDYSGGRSNQPQHFGDGTRLSIL.

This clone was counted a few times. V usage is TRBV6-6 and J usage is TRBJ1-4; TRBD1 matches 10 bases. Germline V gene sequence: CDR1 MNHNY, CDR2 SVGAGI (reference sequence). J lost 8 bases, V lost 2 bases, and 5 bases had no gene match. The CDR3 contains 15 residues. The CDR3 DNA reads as TGTGCCAGCAGTTACGGGGACAGGGGCTTAGAAAAACTGTTTTTT. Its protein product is CASSYGDRGLEKLFF.

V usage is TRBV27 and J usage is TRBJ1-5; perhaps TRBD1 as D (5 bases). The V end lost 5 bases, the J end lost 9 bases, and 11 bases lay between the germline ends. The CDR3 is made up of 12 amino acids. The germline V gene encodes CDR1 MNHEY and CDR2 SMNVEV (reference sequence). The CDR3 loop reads CASSPFRGPQHF. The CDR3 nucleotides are TGTGCCAGCAGTCCTTTTAGGGGGCCCCAGCATTTT.

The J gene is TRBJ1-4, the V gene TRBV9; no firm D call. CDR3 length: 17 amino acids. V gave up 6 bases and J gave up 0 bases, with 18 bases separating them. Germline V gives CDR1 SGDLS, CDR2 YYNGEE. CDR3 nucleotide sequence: TGTGCCAGCACAGTTGGCCCGAACCTTGCAACTAATGAAAAACTGTTTTTT. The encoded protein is CASTVGPNLATNEKLFF.

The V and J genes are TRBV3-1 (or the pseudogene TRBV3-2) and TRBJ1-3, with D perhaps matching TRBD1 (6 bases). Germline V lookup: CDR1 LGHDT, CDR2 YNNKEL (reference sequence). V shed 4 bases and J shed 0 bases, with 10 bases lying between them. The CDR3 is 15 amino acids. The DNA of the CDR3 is TGTGCCAGCAGCCCGACAGGTTTCTCTGGAAACACCATATATTTT. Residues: CASSPTGFSGNTIYF.

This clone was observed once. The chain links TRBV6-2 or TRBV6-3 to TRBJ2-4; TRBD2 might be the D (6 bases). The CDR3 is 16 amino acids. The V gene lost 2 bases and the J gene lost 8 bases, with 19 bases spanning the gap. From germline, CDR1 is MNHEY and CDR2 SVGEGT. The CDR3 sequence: CASSYGVRDLADIQYF. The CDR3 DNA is TGTGCCAGCAGTTACGGAGTTAGGGACTTGGCGGACATTCAGTACTTC.

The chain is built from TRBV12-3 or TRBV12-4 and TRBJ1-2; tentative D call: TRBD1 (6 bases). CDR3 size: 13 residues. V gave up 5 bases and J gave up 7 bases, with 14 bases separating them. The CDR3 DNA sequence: TGTGCCAGCAGTAACAGGGCTGGGGGTGGCTACACCTTC. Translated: CASSNRAGGGYTF.

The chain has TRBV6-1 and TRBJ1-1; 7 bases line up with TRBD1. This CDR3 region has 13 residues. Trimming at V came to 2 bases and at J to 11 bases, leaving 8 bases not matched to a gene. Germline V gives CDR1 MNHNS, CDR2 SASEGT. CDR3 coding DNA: TGTGCCAGCAGTGAAAGACAGGGACTTCGGGCTTTCTTT. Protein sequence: CASSERQGLRAFF.

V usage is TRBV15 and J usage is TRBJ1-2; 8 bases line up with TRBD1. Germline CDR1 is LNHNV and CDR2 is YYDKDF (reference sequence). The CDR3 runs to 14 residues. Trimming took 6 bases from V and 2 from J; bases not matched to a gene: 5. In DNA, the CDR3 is TGTGCCACCAGTCCTGACAGGGGAAACTATGGCTACACCTTC. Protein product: CATSPDRGNYGYTF.

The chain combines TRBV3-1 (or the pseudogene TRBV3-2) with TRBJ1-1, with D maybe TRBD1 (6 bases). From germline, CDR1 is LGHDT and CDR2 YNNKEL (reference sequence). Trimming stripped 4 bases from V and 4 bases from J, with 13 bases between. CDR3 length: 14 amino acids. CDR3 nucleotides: TGTGCCAGCAGCCTAGGACAGCCGGGCACTGAAGCTTTCTTT. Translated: CASSLGQPGTEAFF.